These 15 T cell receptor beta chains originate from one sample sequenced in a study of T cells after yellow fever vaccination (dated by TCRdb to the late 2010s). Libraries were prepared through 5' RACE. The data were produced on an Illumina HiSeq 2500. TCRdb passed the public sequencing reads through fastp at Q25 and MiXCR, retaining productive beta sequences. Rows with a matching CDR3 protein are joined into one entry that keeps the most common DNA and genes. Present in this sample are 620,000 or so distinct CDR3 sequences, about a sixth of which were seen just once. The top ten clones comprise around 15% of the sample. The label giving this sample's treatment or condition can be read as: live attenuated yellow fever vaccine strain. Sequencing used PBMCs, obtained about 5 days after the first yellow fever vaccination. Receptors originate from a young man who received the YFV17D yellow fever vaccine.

The DNA of the CDR3 is TGTGCCAGCAGAAAACCCCCGAACACTGAAGCTTTCTTT. Protein: CASRKPPNTEAFF. V and J are TRBV7-2 and TRBJ1-1; D not resolved. Germline lookup yields CDR1 SGHTA and CDR2 FQGNSA. This CDR3 has 13 residues. The germline V and J ends were trimmed by 6 bases and 1 base, with 9 bases remaining between them.

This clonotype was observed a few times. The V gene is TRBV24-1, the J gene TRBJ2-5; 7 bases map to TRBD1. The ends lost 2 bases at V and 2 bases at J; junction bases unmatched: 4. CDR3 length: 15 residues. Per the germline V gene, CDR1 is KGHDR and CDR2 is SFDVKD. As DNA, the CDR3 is TGTGCCACCAGTGATTCCGGGACAGCTCAAGAGACCCAGTACTTC. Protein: CATSDSGTAQETQYF.

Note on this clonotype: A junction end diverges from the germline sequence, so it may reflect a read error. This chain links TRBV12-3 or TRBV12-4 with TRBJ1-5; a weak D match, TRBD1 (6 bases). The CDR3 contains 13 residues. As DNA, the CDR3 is TGTGCCAGCAGCGGGACAAGCAATCAGCCCCTGCATTTT. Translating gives CASSGTSNQPLHF.

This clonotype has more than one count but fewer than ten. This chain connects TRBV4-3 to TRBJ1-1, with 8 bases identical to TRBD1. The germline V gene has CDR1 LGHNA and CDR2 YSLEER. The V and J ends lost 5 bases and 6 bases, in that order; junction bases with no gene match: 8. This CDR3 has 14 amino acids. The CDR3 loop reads CASSERTGSAEAFF. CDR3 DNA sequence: TGCGCCAGCAGCGAAAGGACAGGGAGCGCTGAAGCTTTCTTT.

CDR3 sequence: CASSQDLPRTIYNEQFF. The CDR3 bases are TGCGCCAGCAGCCAAGATTTGCCCCGGACCATCTACAATGAGCAGTTCTTC. V gene TRBV4-3 combines with J gene TRBJ2-1; D uncertain. CDR1 LGHNA and CDR2 YSLEER come from the germline V gene. The CDR3 loop spans 17 amino acids. V lost 0 bases and J 3 bases, leaving 15 bases between the germline ends.

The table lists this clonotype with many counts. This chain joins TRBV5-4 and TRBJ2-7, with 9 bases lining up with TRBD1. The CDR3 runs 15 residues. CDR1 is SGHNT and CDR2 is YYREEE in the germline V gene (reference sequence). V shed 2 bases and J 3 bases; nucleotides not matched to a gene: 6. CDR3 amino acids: CASSFGDRVFYEQYF. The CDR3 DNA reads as TGTGCCAGCAGCTTTGGGGACAGGGTTTTCTACGAGCAGTACTTC.

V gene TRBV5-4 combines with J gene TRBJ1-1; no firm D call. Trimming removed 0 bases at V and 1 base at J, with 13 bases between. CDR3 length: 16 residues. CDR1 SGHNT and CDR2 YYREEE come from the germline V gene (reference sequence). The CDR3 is CASSLANPQANTEAFF. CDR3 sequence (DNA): TGTGCCAGCAGCTTGGCCAATCCCCAGGCGAACACTGAAGCTTTCTTT.

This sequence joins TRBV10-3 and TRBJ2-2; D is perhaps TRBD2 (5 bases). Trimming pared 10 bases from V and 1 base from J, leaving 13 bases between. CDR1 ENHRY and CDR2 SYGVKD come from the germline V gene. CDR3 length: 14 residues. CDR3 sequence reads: CATWTSMNTGELFF. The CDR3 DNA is TGTGCCACCTGGACTTCTATGAACACCGGGGAGCTGTTTTTT.

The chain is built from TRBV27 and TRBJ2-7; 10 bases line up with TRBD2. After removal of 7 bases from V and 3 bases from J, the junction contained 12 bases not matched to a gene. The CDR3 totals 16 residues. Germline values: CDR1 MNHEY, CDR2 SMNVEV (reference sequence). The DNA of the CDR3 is TGTGCCAGCACCCCGGAAGCGGGGGGGGACCTCTACGAGCAGTACTTC. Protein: CASTPEAGGDLYEQYF.

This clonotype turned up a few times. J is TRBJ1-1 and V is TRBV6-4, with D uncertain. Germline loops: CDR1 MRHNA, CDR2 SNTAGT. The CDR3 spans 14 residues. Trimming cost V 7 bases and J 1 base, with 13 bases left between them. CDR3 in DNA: TGTGCCAGCAAGCCATCGGCAGCGAACACTGAAGCTTTCTTT. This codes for CASKPSAANTEAFF.

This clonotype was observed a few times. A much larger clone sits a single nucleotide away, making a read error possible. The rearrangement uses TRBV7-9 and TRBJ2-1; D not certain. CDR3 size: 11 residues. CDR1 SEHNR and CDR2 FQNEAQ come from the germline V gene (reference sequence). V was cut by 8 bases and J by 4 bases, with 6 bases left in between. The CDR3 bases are TGTGCCAGCGCTGGGTACAATGAGCAGTTCTTC. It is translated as CASAGYNEQFF.

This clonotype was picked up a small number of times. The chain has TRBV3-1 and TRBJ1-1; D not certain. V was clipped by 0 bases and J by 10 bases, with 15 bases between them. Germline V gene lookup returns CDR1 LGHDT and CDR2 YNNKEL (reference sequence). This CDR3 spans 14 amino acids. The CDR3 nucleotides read TGTGCCAGCAGCCAAGATGCCACCCCGCAAGTAGCTTTCTTT. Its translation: CASSQDATPQVAFF.

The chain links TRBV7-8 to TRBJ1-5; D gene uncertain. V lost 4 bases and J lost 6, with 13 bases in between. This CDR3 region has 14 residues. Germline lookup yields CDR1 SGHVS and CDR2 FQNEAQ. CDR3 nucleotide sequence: TGTGCCAGCAGCTGGATAGACCGGAGTCAGCCCCAGCATTTT. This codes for CASSWIDRSQPQHF.

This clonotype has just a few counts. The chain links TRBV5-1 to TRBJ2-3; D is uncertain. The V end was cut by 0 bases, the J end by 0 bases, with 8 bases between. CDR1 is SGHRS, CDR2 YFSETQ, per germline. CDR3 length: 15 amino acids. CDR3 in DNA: TGCGCCAGCAGCTTGGCCTTGGACAGCACAGATACGCAGTATTTT. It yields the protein CASSLALDSTDTQYF.

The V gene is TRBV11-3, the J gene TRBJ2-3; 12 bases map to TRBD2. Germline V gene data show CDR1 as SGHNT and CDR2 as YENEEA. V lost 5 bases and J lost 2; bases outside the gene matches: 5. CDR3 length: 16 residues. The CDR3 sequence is CASSKRTSGNTDTQYF. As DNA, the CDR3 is TGTGCCAGCAGCAAAAGGACTAGCGGGAACACAGATACGCAGTATTTT.